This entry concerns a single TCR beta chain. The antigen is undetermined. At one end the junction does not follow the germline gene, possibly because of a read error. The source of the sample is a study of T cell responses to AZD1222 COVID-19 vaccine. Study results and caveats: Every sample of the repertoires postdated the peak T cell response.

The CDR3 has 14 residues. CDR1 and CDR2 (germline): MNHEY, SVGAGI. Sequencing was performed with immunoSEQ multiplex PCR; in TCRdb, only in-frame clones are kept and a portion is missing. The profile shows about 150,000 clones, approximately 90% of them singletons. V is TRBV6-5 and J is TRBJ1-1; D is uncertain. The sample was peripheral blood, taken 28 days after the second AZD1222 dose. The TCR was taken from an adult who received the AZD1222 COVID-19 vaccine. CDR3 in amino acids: CASSDSLGNTEAFF. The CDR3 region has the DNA TGTGCCAGCAGTGACTCTCTGGGTAACACTGAAGCTTTCTTT.